This TCR beta chain was recorded in a study of T cells after yellow fever vaccination. Germline CDR1 and CDR2: MDHEN and SYDVKM. CDR3 length: 14 amino acids. The V segment lost 3 bases and the J segment 8 bases; nucleotides outside the gene matches: 6. Study results and caveats: Secondary responses were weaker yet peaked faster, day 5 versus 15.

With respect to this clonotype: Its antigen is unidentified.

Universal primer sites and UMIs were introduced during 5'RACE template-switching synthesis of TCR cDNA. TCRdb itself ran the 5' RACE reads through MiXCR, one entry per CDR3 protein. The profile shows about 300,000 distinct CDR3 sequences, roughly 9% of them singletons. The source material was CD4+ T cells sorted from PBMCs, sampled 5 days after the yellow fever booster vaccination. The chain joins TRBV28 to TRBJ2-1, with 8 nucleotides matching TRBD2. This sequence originates from a man between 18 and 35 years old who received the YFV17D yellow fever vaccine. CDR3 coding DNA: TGTGCCAGCAGTTTCGGGGGGGCCCCCCATGAGCAGTTCTTC. This gives the protein CASSFGGAPHEQFF.